The 8 T cell receptor beta chains below come from one sample, sequenced in a study of T cell responses to AZD1222 COVID-19 vaccine (dated by TCRdb to the early 2020s). To prepare the library, the immunoSEQ multiplex PCR assay was applied. TCRdb retrieved this table from immuneACCESS and kept in-frame rearrangements only. Not all clones are present; in checked studies, unresolved V genes account for under half, and no reason is known for the remainder. The sample table lists about 110,000 clones, approximately 92% of them with a count of one. The ten largest clones take up approximately 9.3% of the sample. The time point label here, explained by the study, means: about 28 days (+/-7) after the second vaccine dose. Sequencing used peripheral blood, obtained 28 days after the second AZD1222 dose. These receptors were obtained from an adult who received the AZD1222 COVID-19 vaccine.

The chain employs TRBV19 and TRBJ1-1; D not certain. V was clipped by 6 bases and J by 7 bases, with 18 bases between them. The germline V gene has CDR1 LNHDA and CDR2 SQIVND (reference sequence). The CDR3 extends over 14 amino acids. The CDR3 DNA reads as TGTGCCAGTAGCTCGATGTTCACGAGCGATGAAGCTTTCTTT. This gives the protein CASSSMFTSDEAFF.

With respect to this clone: This sample also contains other DNA sequences that code for the same CDR3. The chain joins TRBV18 to TRBJ1-2; no clear D gene. V lost 0 bases to trimming and J lost 2 bases, with 10 bases between them. Germline CDR1 and CDR2: KGHSH and LQKENI. The CDR3 is 15 residues long. In DNA, the CDR3 is TGTGCCAGCTCACCACCGACGGGCAGGAACTATGGCTACACCTTC. Its protein is CASSPPTGRNYGYTF.

This clone was counted once. The gene calls are TRBV7-9 and TRBJ2-3; TRBD1 matches at 7 bases. The CDR3 has 14 residues. Germline CDR1 is SEHNR and CDR2 is FQNEAQ (reference sequence). J lost 0 bases, V lost 7 bases, and 4 bases had no gene match. The CDR3 is CASKGGLSTDTQYF. The CDR3 nucleotides are TGTGCCAGCAAAGGGGGCCTTAGCACAGATACGCAGTATTTT. Filled out from reference TRBV7-9 and TRBJ2-3, the complete variable domain reads DTGVSQNPRHKITKRGQNVTFRCDPISEHNRLYWYRQTLGQGPEFLTYFQNEAQLEKSRLLSDRFSAERPKGSFSTLEIQRTEQGDSAMYLCASKGGLSTDTQYFGPGTRLTVL.

The sample holds one count of this clone. The chain employs TRBV6-6 and TRBJ2-3; TRBD2 is a possible D gene (5 bases). Trimming removed 5 bases from V and 8 bases from J, with 20 bases in between. The CDR3 consists of 15 residues. Germline V CDR1 and CDR2: MNHNY, SVGAGI (reference sequence). CDR3 sequence reads: CASSTPQLAWGTQYF. The CDR3 region has the DNA TGTGCCAGCAGTACTCCCCAGCTAGCCTGGGGTACGCAGTATTTT.

This clone was seen once. This chain joins TRBV5-4 and TRBJ2-2; the D gene is possibly TRBD1 (6 bases). The germline V and J ends were trimmed by 4 bases and 2 bases, with 12 bases remaining between them. The CDR3 is 15 amino acids. From germline, CDR1 is SGHNT and CDR2 YYREEE (reference sequence). The CDR3 DNA reads TGTGCCAGCAGCCTAGGACAGAGAAACACCGGGGAGCTGTTTTTT. Protein sequence: CASSLGQRNTGELFF.

This chain links TRBV19 with TRBJ1-4; 8 nucleotides line up with TRBD1. The CDR3 contains 13 residues. With V trimmed by 8 bases and J by 4 bases, 3 bases remained unmatched. CDR1 is LNHDA and CDR2 is SQIVND in the germline V gene (reference sequence). DNA of the CDR3: TGTGCCAGTGGGGACAGGAGTAATGAAAAACTGTTTTTT. Translation: CASGDRSNEKLFF.

This chain connects TRBV30 to TRBJ1-5; D possibly corresponds to TRBD1 (5 bases). V gave up 3 bases and J gave up 3 bases, with 9 bases separating them. The CDR3 spans 13 residues. Germline-derived CDR1 and CDR2 are GTSNPN and SVGIG (reference sequence). The CDR3, as DNA: TGTGCCTGGAGCATGACAGACAATCAGCCCCAGCATTTT. Encoded protein: CAWSMTDNQPQHF.

J is TRBJ2-7 and V is TRBV27; D not certain. The CDR3 has 14 residues. The V end lost 0 bases, the J end lost 6 bases, and 12 bases lay between the germline ends. CDR1 is MNHEY, CDR2 SMNVEV, per germline (reference sequence). The CDR3 DNA sequence: TGTGCCAGCAGTTTATCAGGCAGTCCAGGCGAGCAGTACTTC. Its protein is CASSLSGSPGEQYF.